This TCR beta chain was observed in a study of CD8 T cells in Susac syndrome. The CDR3 spans 14 residues. V lost 0 bases to trimming and J lost 6 bases, with 12 bases between them. Germline values: CDR1 SGDLS, CDR2 YYNGEE. Random hexamers were used to reverse transcribe an amount of roughly 0.45 to 1 ug RNA. TCRdb reprocessed the immunoSEQ multiplex PCR reads via MiXCR and lists one record per CDR3 protein. This sample carries some 150,000 distinct CDR3 sequences, approximately 95% of them seen once, and the ten largest clones take around 0.08%. Sequencing was performed on CD4+ T cells from PBMCs. This receptor was taken from a human donor in good health. The rearrangement joins TRBV9 to TRBJ1-1, with D maybe TRBD1 (5 bases). The CDR3 DNA sequence: TGTGCCAGCAGCGTAGGCGGAGGGACCGCTGAAGCTTTCTTT. This translates into CASSVGGGTAEAFF. Looking up the rest from reference TRBV9 and TRBJ1-1 gives the full variable domain: DSGVTQTPKHLITATGQRVTLRCSPRSGDLSVYWYQQSLDQGLQFLIQYYNGEERAKGNILERFSAQQFPDLHSELNLSSLELGDSALYFCASSVGGGTAEAFFGQGTRLTVV.